This TCR beta chain was documented in a study of shared clonotypes between healthy human individuals. The germline CDR1 and CDR2 sequences are MDHEN and SYDVKM. The CDR3 runs to 11 residues. The authors' processing: Filtering differed because ImmunoSEQ produced junction-only sequences that carried no quality scores. The table came from immunoSEQ multiplex PCR; TCRdb's copy has only in-frame clones and leaves some out. The V and J calls and clone size come from that table; D and trimming were worked out from the DNA. The sample has 400,000 to 550,000 clones; about 80% are singletons. The origin of this receptor is a middle-aged woman in good health. Some clones in this sample may be carry-over from other donors' samples. The sequencing input was PBMCs. The V call is TRBV28, the J call TRBJ2-5; D unresolved. TRBJ2-7 matches the DNA end more closely, so the J call is doubtful. The CDR3: CASRNNYEQYF. The DNA for the CDR3 is TGTGCCAGCAGGAACAACTACGAGCAGTACTTC.